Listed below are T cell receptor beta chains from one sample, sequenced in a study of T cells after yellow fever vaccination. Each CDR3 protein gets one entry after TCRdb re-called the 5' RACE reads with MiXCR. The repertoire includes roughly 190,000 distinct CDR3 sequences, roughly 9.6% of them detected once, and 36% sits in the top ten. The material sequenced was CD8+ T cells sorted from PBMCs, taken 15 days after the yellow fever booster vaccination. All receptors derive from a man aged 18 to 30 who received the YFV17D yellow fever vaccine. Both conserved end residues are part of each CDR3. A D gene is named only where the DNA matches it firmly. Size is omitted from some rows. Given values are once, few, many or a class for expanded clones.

cdr3_nt: TGTGCCAGCAGCTTAGCGCCACAGGCGGGGGGTACGCAGTATTTT
cdr3_aa: CASSLAPQAGGTQYF
j_call: TRBJ2-3
d_call: TRBD2
clone_size: -
v_call: TRBV7-9
cdr3_length: 15

cdr3_nt: TGTGCCAGCGTCCGGGGGGCGACGGGCGGGGAGCTGTTTTTT
cdr3_aa: CASVRGATGGELFF
j_call: TRBJ2-2
d_call: -
clone_size: -
v_call: TRBV12-3/TRBV12-4
cdr3_length: 14

cdr3_nt: TGCAGCGTTGATTCCACTGAAGCTTTCTTT
cdr3_aa: CSVDSTEAFF
j_call: TRBJ1-1
d_call: -
clone_size: -
v_call: TRBV29-1
cdr3_length: 10

cdr3_nt: TGTGCTGGGACAGGGTATGCCTCCTACGAGCAGTACTTC
cdr3_aa: CAGTGYASYEQYF
j_call: TRBJ2-7
d_call: TRBD1
clone_size: -
v_call: TRBV30
cdr3_length: 13

cdr3_nt: TGTGCCAGTAGTCTCCGCGCGGGGGGCACTGAAGCTTTCTTT
cdr3_aa: CASSLRAGGTEAFF
j_call: TRBJ1-1
d_call: -
clone_size: few
v_call: TRBV19
cdr3_length: 14

cdr3_nt: TGTGCCAGCAGCAACGGGCCCCAGCCCCAGCATTTT
cdr3_aa: CASSNGPQPQHF
j_call: TRBJ1-5
d_call: -
clone_size: -
v_call: TRBV7-9
cdr3_length: 12

cdr3_nt: TGTGCCAGCAGCTTAGTTAGCGGGGGGACCACAGATACGCAGTATTTT
cdr3_aa: CASSLVSGGTTDTQYF
j_call: TRBJ2-3
d_call: TRBD2
clone_size: few
v_call: TRBV7-2
cdr3_length: 16

cdr3_nt: TGTGCCAGCAACTCCATCGGACAGGGGGGGTACAATGAGCAGTTCTTC
cdr3_aa: CASNSIGQGGYNEQFF
j_call: TRBJ2-1
d_call: TRBD1
clone_size: few
v_call: TRBV27
cdr3_length: 16

cdr3_nt: TGTGCCAGCAGTTACTCGTTTTGGCAGCTTGCCTATGGCTACACCTTC
cdr3_aa: CASSYSFWQLAYGYTF
j_call: TRBJ1-2
d_call: -
clone_size: few
v_call: TRBV6-5
cdr3_length: 16

cdr3_nt: TGTGCCAGCACTTCCAGGGGGGTAATGGAGGATACGCAGTATTTT
cdr3_aa: CASTSRGVMEDTQYF
j_call: TRBJ2-3
d_call: -
clone_size: few
v_call: TRBV27
cdr3_length: 15

cdr3_nt: TGTGCCAGTAGTACCCACTTGGACACTGAAGCTTTCTTT
cdr3_aa: CASSTHLDTEAFF
j_call: TRBJ1-1
d_call: -
clone_size: -
v_call: TRBV19
cdr3_length: 13